Detailed here is one T cell receptor beta chain. Its target is not known. The sample comes from a study of a mutant IDH1 vaccine in newly diagnosed glioma. Study summary: The sex distribution of treated patients was around 60% male and around 40% female, with a mean age of 40.4 years.

Regarding time point: week 5, during vaccination. Vaccine doses each comprised 300 ug of mutant IDH1 20-mer peptide, with topical imiquimod. Sequencing used immunoSEQ multiplex PCR; TCRdb keeps in-frame clones, though not all of them. The profile shows about 60,000 clones, around four fifths of them singletons. The germline V gene has CDR1 MNHEY and CDR2 SVGAGI. The CDR3 runs to 13 residues. V lost 6 bases, J lost 8 bases, and 16 bases lay in between. The clonotype originates from a woman aged 45-65 years with glioma. This rearrangement joins TRBV6-5 to TRBJ1-2, with a possible D match to TRBD1 (6 bases). Sequencing used PBMCs, obtained from a glioma patient whose treatment included an IDH1 peptide vaccine. Here the CDR3 DNA reads TGTGCCAGCAGACTACCCGAGGGGGTGGGCTACACCTTC. It specifies CASRLPEGVGYTF.